This TCR beta chain is from a study of blood T cell repertoires in COVID-19. Assay: immunoSEQ multiplex PCR; the TCRdb copy retains only in-frame clones and omits some. Of over 200,000 clones listed, around 83% are singletons. V lost 1 base, J lost 2 bases, and 8 bases lay in between. The CDR3 covers 14 residues. Germline V CDR1 and CDR2: LGHDT, YNNKEL (reference sequence). The genes are TRBV3-1 (or the pseudogene TRBV3-2) and TRBJ1-2; TRBD1 is a possible D gene (5 bases). The sequenced sample was peripheral blood. The origin of this receptor is a man of 80 years or more with acute or convalescent COVID-19. This CDR3 reads CASSQAAGNYGYTF. The CDR3 DNA reads TGTGCCAGCAGCCAAGCTGCAGGGAACTATGGCTACACCTTC.